Each of the 15 T cell receptor beta chains below was sequenced from the same sample in a study of blood T cell repertoires in COVID-19. TCRdb's table, derived via immunoSEQ multiplex PCR, lists solely in-frame clones and lacks some. This table holds 84,000 or so clones, about 86% found once. Sequencing was carried out using peripheral blood. Source of these receptors: an elderly man with active or convalescent COVID-19.

The chain combines TRBV9 with TRBJ2-1, with D unresolved. V was clipped by 4 bases and J by 4 bases, with 12 bases between them. From germline, CDR1 is SGDLS and CDR2 YYNGEE. The CDR3 covers 14 residues. DNA of the CDR3: TGTGCCAGCAGCCCCTTTGAGGTGTACAATGAGCAGTTCTTC. Protein sequence: CASSPFEVYNEQFF.

The chain recombines TRBV2 with TRBJ2-7; D is possibly TRBD1 (5 bases). The germline V and J ends were trimmed by 3 bases and 6 bases, with 15 bases remaining between them. Per the germline V gene, CDR1 is SNHLY and CDR2 is FYNNEI. The CDR3 has 14 residues. The CDR3 spells CASSDAGRVGEQYF. Here the CDR3 DNA reads TGTGCCAGCAGTGATGCAGGCAGGGTGGGCGAGCAGTACTTC.

The chain carries TRBV7-2 and TRBJ2-3; D uncertain. This CDR3 is built from 16 residues. The germline V gene has CDR1 SGHTA and CDR2 FQGNSA. V gave up 5 bases and J gave up 1 base, with 16 bases separating them. The CDR3 bases are TGTGCCAGCAGCCCTATGAAGTCTGCGGGCACAGATACGCAGTATTTT. Residues: CASSPMKSAGTDTQYF.

This clone was detected only once. This rearrangement joins TRBV18 to TRBJ1-2; D ambiguous. This CDR3 contains 12 residues. Germline V gene sequence: CDR1 KGHSH, CDR2 LQKENI. Trimming removed 2 bases at V and 8 bases at J, with 9 bases between. The CDR3 nucleotides read TGTGCCAGCTCACCAGAGGGAGACGGCTACACCTTC. Translating gives CASSPEGDGYTF.

This clone was observed a single time. The V call is TRBV7-2, the J call TRBJ1-2, with 8 bases matching TRBD1. V dropped 4 bases and J dropped 4; count of bases not matched to a gene: 14. Looked up from germline, CDR1 is SGHTA and CDR2 is FQGNSA. The CDR3 spans 17 residues. CDR3 sequence: CASSSQAGGLQFYGYTF. As DNA, the CDR3 is TGTGCCAGCAGCTCCCAGGCAGGGGGCCTCCAATTCTATGGCTACACCTTC.

The chain is built from TRBV5-4 and TRBJ2-5; 9 nucleotides match TRBD1. V shed 4 bases and J 0 bases; nucleotides not matched to a gene: 4. The CDR3 contains 15 residues. Germline V lookup: CDR1 SGHNT, CDR2 YYREEE (reference sequence). The CDR3 sequence: CASSLGTGNQETQYF. The CDR3 nucleotides are TGTGCCAGCAGCCTTGGGACAGGGAACCAAGAGACCCAGTACTTC.

The rearrangement joins TRBV7-2 to TRBJ1-4, with a weak D call TRBD1 (5 bases). CDR3 size: 14 residues. The germline V and J ends were trimmed by 1 base and 8 bases, with 11 bases remaining between them. The germline V gene has CDR1 SGHTA and CDR2 FQGNSA. The CDR3 reads CASSLEAGREKLFF. The DNA for the CDR3 is TGTGCCAGCAGCTTAGAGGCAGGGAGGGAAAAACTGTTTTTT.

This clone was counted a single time. The chain recombines TRBV12-3 or TRBV12-4 with TRBJ2-7, with 7 positions matching TRBD1. The junction had 2 bases not matched to a gene; V was cut back by 1 base and J by 5 bases. This CDR3 region has 13 residues. The CDR3 DNA sequence: TGTGCCAGCAGTTTAGTACAGGGGCACGAGCAGTACTTC. Residues: CASSLVQGHEQYF.

The chain links TRBV3-1 (or the pseudogene TRBV3-2) to TRBJ2-3; 11 bases match TRBD2. The germline V gene encodes CDR1 LGHDT and CDR2 YNNKEL (reference sequence). V was pared by 0 bases and J by 0 bases, with 5 bases of the junction left unmatched. CDR3 size: 18 residues. The DNA for the CDR3 is TGTGCCAGCAGCCAAGAGGTTACTAGCGGGGGAAGCACAGATACGCAGTATTTT. As protein: CASSQEVTSGGSTDTQYF.

On this clone itself: The germline gene is not matched at one end of the junction; a read error may be the cause. The CDR3 protein is CASSPFPGQGTDTQYF. The CDR3 coding sequence is TGTGCTAGCAGCCCTTTCCCGGGACAAGGCACAGATACGCAGTATTTT. This rearrangement joins TRBV7-7 to TRBJ2-3; tentatively, D is TRBD1 (6 bases). Germline CDR1 and CDR2: SSHAT and FNYEAQ (reference sequence). The CDR3 loop spans 16 amino acids.

This clone occurred once. This chain uses TRBV5-1 with TRBJ1-3; possible D gene TRBD1, 5 bases. The CDR3 contains 14 residues. V was trimmed by 0 bases and J by 4 bases, leaving 8 bases between them. CDR1 is SGHRS, CDR2 YFSETQ, per germline. The CDR3 nucleotides read TGCGCCAGCAGCTTGGTGGGGCGCGGAAACACCATATATTTT. It codes for CASSLVGRGNTIYF.

This clone was counted a single time. This chain joins TRBV5-1 and TRBJ2-3, with D possibly matching TRBD2 (5 bases). With 4 bases removed from V and 5 bases from J, the gap between germline ends came to 20 bases. Looked up from germline, CDR1 is SGHRS and CDR2 is YFSETQ. The CDR3 is 16 amino acids. CDR3 sequence (DNA): TGCGCCAGCAGCCAGATAAGGACGGGGAATTTAGATACGCAGTATTTT. Translation: CASSQIRTGNLDTQYF.

J is TRBJ2-1 and V is TRBV7-8; perhaps TRBD2 as D (6 bases). This CDR3 contains 14 residues. Between the trimmed V and J ends, which lost 2 bases and 3 bases, there was a span of 8 bases. Germline V CDR1 and CDR2: SGHVS, FQNEAQ. The CDR3 nucleotides are TGTGCCAGCAGCTTAACGGGGGTCTACAATGAGCAGTTCTTC. Translated: CASSLTGVYNEQFF.

The rearrangement joins TRBV5-4 to TRBJ2-6; D possibly corresponds to TRBD2 (6 bases). The CDR3 contains 20 residues. Trimming took 4 bases from V and 0 from J, leaving 23 bases between them. CDR1 is SGHNT and CDR2 is YYREEE in the germline V gene (reference sequence). The CDR3 spells CASSPDLRDWGSSGANVLTF. As DNA, the CDR3 is TGTGCCAGCAGCCCGGACCTCCGGGACTGGGGGAGCTCTGGGGCCAACGTCCTGACTTTC. The full variable domain, with the rest looked up from reference TRBV5-4 and TRBJ2-6, is ETGVTQSPTHLIKTRGQQVTLRCSSQSGHNTVSWYQQALGQGPQFIFQYYREEENGRGNFPPRFSGLQFPNYSSELNVNALELDDSALYLCASSPDLRDWGSSGANVLTFGAGSRLTVL.

In its sample, this clone was seen a few times. The chain links TRBV5-5 to TRBJ1-1; a possible D gene is TRBD1 (6 bases). Germline CDR1 and CDR2: SGHKS and YYEKEE (reference sequence). This CDR3 region has 15 residues. V dropped 2 bases and J dropped 4 bases, with 15 bases sitting between them. CDR3 loop: CASSFKQGELTEAFF. The CDR3 nucleotides read TGTGCCAGCAGCTTCAAACAGGGAGAGCTCACTGAAGCTTTCTTT.